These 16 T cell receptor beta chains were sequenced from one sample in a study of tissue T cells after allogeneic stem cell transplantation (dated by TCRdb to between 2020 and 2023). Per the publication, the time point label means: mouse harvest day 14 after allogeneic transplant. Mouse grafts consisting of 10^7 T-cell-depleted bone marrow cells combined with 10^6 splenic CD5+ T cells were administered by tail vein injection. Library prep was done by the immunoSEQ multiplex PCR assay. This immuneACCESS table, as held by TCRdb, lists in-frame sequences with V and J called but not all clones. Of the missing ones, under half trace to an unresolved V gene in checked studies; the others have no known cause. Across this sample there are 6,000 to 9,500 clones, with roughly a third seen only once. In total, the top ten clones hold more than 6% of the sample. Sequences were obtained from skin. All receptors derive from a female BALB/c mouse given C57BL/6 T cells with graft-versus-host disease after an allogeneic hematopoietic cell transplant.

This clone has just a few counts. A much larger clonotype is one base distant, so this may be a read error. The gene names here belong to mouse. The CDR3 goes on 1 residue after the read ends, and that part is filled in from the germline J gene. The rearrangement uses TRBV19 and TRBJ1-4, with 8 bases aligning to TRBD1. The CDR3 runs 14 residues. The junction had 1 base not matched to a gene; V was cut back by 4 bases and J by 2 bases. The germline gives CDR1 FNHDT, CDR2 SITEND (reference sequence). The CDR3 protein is CASSRTGSNERLFF. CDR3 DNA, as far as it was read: TGTGCCAGCAGTCGGACAGGGTCCAACGAAAGATTATTT. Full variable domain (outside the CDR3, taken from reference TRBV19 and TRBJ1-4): GGIITQTPKFLIGQEGQKLTLKCQQNFNHDTMYWYRQDSGKGLRLIYYSITENDLQKGDLSEGYDASREKKSSFSLTVTSAQKNEMAVFLCASSRTGSNERLFFGHGTKLSVL.

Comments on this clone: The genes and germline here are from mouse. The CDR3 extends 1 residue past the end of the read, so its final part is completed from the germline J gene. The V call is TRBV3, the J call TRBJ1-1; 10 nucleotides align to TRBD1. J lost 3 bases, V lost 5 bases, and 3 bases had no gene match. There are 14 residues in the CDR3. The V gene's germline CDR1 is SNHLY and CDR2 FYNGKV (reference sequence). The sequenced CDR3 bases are TGTGCCAGCAGCCGTGGACAGGGGGACACAGAAGTCTTC. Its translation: CASSRGQGDTEVF. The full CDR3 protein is CASSRGQGDTEVFF.

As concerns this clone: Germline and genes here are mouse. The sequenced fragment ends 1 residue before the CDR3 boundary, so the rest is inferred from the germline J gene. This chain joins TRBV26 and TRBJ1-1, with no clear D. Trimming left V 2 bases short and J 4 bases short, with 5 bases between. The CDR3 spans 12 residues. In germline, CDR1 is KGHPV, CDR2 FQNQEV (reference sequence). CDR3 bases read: TGTGCCAGCAGTCTGGGGTTCACAGAAGTCTTC. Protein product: CASSLGFTEVF. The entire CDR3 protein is CASSLGFTEVFF.

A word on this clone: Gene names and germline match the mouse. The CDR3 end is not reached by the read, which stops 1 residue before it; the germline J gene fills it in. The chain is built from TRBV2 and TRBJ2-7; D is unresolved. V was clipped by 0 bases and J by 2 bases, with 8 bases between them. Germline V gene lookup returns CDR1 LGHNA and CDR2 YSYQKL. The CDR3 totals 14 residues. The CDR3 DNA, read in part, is TGTGCCAGCAGCCAAGAGGGCAGAACCTATGAACAGTAC. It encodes CASSQEGRTYEQY. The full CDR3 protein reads CASSQEGRTYEQYF.

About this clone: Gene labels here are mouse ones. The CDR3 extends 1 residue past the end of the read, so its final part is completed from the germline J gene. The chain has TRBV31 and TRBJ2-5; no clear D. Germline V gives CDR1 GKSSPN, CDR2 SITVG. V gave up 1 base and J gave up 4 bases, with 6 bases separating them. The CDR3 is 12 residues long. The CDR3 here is CAWSRQEDTQYF. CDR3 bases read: TGTGCCTGGAGTCGGCAGGAAGACACCCAGTAC.

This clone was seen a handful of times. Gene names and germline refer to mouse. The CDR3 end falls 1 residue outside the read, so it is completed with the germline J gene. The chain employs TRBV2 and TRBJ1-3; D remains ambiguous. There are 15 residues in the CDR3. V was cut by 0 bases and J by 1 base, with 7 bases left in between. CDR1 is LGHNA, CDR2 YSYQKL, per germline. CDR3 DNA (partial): TGTGCCAGCAGCCAAGATTATGGATCTGGAAATACGCTCTAT. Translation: CASSQDYGSGNTLY. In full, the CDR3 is CASSQDYGSGNTLYF.

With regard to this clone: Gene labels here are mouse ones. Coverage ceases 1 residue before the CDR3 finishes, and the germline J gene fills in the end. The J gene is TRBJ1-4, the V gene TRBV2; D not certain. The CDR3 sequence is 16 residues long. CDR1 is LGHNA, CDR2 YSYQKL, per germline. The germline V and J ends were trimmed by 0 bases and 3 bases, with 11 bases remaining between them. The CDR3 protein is CASSQESGRANERLFF. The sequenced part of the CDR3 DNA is TGTGCCAGCAGCCAAGAATCGGGGAGGGCCAACGAAAGATTATTT. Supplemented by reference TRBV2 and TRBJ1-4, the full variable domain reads DPKIIQKPKYLVAVTGSEKILICEQYLGHNAMYWYRQSAKKPLEFMFSYSYQKLMDNQTASSRFQPQSSKKNHLDLQITALKPDDSATYFCASSQESGRANERLFFGHGTKLSVL.

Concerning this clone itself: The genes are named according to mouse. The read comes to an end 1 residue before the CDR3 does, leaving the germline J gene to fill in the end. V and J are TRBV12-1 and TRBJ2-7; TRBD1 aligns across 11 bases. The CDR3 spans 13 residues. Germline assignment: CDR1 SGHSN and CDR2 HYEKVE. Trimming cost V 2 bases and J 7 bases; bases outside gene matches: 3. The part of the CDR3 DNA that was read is TGTGCCAGCTCTCCCCGGGACAGGGGGGAACAGTAC. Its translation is CASSPRDRGEQY. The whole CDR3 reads CASSPRDRGEQYF.

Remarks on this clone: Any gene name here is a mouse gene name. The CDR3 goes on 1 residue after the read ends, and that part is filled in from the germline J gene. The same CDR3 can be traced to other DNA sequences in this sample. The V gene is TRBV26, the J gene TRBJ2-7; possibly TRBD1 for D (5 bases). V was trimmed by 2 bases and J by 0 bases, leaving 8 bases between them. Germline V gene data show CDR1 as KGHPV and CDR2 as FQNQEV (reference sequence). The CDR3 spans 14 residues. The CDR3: CASSLGQGSYEQYF. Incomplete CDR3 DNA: TGTGCCAGCAGTCTGGGGCAGGGCTCCTATGAACAGTAC. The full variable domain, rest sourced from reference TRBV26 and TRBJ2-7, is NSKVIQTPRYLVKGQGQKAKMRCIPEKGHPVVFWYQQNKNNEFKFLINFQNQEVLQQIDMTEKRFSAECPSNSPCSLEIQSSEAGDSALYLCASSLGQGSYEQYFGPGTRLTVL.

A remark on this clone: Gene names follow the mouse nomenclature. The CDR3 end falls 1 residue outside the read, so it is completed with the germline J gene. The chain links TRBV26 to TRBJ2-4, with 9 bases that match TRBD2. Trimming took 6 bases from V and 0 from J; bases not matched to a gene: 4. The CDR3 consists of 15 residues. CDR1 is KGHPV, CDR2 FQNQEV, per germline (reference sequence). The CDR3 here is CASRRTGASQNTLYF. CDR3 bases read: TGTGCCAGCAGGAGGACTGGGGCTAGTCAAAACACCTTGTAC.

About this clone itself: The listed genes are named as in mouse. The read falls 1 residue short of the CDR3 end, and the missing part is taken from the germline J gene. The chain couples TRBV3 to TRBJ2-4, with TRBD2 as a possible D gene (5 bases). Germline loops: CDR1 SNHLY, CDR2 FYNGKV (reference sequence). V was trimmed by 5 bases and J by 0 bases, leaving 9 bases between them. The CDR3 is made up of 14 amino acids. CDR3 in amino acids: CASSRTLSQNTLYF. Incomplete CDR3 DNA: TGTGCCAGCAGCCGGACTCTTAGTCAAAACACCTTGTAC.

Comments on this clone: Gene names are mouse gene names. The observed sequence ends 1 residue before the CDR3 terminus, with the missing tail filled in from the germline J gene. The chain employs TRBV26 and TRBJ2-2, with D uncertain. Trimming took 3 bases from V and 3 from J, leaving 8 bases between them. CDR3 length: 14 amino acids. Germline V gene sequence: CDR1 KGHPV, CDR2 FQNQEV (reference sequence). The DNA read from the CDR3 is TGTGCCAGCAGTCTACACACCTACACCGGGCAGCTCTAC. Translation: CASSLHTYTGQLY. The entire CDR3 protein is CASSLHTYTGQLYF.

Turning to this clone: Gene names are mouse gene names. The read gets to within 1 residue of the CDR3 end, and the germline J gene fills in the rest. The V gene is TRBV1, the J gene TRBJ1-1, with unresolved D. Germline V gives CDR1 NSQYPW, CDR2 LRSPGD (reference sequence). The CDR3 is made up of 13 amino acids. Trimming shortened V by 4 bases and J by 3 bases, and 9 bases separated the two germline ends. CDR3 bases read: TGCACCTGCAGTGTAAAGGATCACACAGAAGTCTTC. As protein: CTCSVKDHTEVF. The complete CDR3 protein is CTCSVKDHTEVFF.

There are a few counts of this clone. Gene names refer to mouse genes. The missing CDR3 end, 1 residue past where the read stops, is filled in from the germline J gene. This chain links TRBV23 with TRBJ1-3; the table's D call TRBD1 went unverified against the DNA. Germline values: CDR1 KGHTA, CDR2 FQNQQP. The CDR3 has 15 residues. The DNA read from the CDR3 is TGCTCCAGCAGTCCCGGACAGGGGGCCGGAAATACGCTCTAT. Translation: CSSSPGQGAGNTLY. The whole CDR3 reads CSSSPGQGAGNTLYF.

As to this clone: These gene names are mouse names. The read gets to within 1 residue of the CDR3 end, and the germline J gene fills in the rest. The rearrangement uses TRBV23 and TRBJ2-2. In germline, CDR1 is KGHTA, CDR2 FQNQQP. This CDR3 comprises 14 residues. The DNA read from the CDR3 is TGCTCCAGCAGTCAAGCGGGGAGAACCGGGCAGCTCTAC. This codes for CSSSQAGRTGQLY. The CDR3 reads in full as CSSSQAGRTGQLYF.

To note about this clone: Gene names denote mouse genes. The CDR3 DNA, read in part, is TGCACCTGCAGTGCAGCCCAAAAGGGGACAAACACAGAAGTCTTC. It specifies CTCSAAQKGTNTEVF. The full CDR3 is CTCSAAQKGTNTEVFF. The chain employs TRBV1 and TRBJ1-1; D is possibly TRBD1 (5 bases). The CDR3 is cut off 1 residue early in the read; its end comes from the germline J gene. Germline CDR1 reads NSQYPW; CDR2 reads LRSPGD (reference sequence). CDR3 length: 16 residues. V shed 1 base and J shed 0 bases, with 12 bases lying between them.